A selection of T cell receptor beta chains follows, all from one sample in a study of follicular helper T cells after annual influenza vaccination. Here immunoSEQ multiplex PCR was the method, and the copy in TCRdb shows in-frame clones only, minus some. The sample holds 6,500 to 7,000 clones; almost 85% are singletons and the top ten take roughly 1.5%. The sequencing here drew on CXCR5- memory CD4+ T cells sorted from blood, taken 7 days after influenza vaccination. The receptors shown here come from an adult who received the influenza vaccine. CDR3s include the opening cysteine and the closing phenylalanine or tryptophan. Rows may omit the clone size; those that give it use once, few, many or a size class.

16	.	TRBV5-1	CASSPERGAGGDTQYF
12	.	TRBV6-5	CASMQGRAEAFF
15	.	TRBV7-2	CASSRGGTVSYEQYF
14	.	TRBV6-5	CASRIAAMGYEQYF
14	few	TRBV30	CAWSVSQPVYGYTF
13	.	TRBV21-1	CASSKDPSQPQHF
13	few	TRBV11-2	CASSMGERQPQHF
17	.	TRBV5-1	CASSFWGQGYLNTEAFF
13	.	TRBV18	CASSPYAADTQYF
16	.	TRBV15	CATSLYRDRGRGEAFF
14	few	TRBV19	CASSDHGSNQPQHF
15	.	TRBV30	CAWSYGGRGRTEAFF
15	.	TRBV2	CASGEGAGDYNEQFF
11	.	TRBV20-1	CSANFLDGQFF
15	.	TRBV5-6	CASSLVQGSQETQYF
13	few	TRBV2	CASRQDGSYGYTF
16	.	TRBV4-2	CASSLGTSGEQETQYF
18	.	TRBV19	CASSNTIGLGPGEDTQYF
12	few	TRBV2	CASSRDSLSAFF
13	.	TRBV10-3	CAIHSAAGDTQYF
15	once	TRBV5-1	CASSLARDRAETQYF
13	.	TRBV19	CASSMGRFNEQFF
16	.	TRBV5-4	CASSLDLAGTYNEQFF
14	.	TRBV19	CASSRDRAADTQYF
14	.	TRBV2	CASSEVGGRDEAFF
16	.	TRBV5-8	CASSYPRVSYNSPLHF
16	few	TRBV6-6	CASSPGHGTGGAEQYF
15	.	TRBV30	CAWSARTVMNTEAFF
14	few	TRBV6-5	CASSTGQGSYEQYF
16	.	TRBV5-4	CASSLSAQMNTGELFF
18	.	TRBV5-1	CASSLGLAGASGANVLTF
15	few	TRBV4-1	CASSQADRSNQPQHF
10	.	TRBV2	CASSAGTVTF
15	once	TRBV15	CATRGDIATNEKLFF
14	few	TRBV6-6	CASSFTGTGYEQYF
15	.	TRBV6-5	CASSVAGSSGNTIYF
18	.	TRBV15	CATSRDKIGSSGANVLTF
15	.	TRBV5-1	CASSSGTGFNQPQHF
15	.	TRBV28	CASGGPGANNYGYTF
14	.	TRBV6-9	CASRARTENQPQHF
14	.	TRBV19	CASSTQGGTGELFF
17	.	TRBV11-1	CASSPGPRSEAKNIQYF
15	.	TRBV6-1	CASKAGPVGPYEQYF
15	.	TRBV10-3	CAISVGGGPASEQFF
14	.	TRBV11-3	CASSSRSNTGELFF
14	.	TRBV6-6	CASSYSRSTDTQYF
12	.	TRBV7-2	CASSRDTGGYTF
16	few	TRBV11-1	CASSLRRQGDNSPLHF
13	.	TRBV30	CAWSFKGDQPQHF
13	.	TRBV15	CATSSHRDNEQFF
15	.	TRBV5-5	CASSLAGGENSPLHF
16	.	TRBV6-1	CASSEGLAGFSYEQYF
14	.	TRBV5-1	CASSLAGGGETQYF
14	.	TRBV5-6	CASSKQGHRDTIYF
16	.	TRBV5-4	CASSWGTPTENTEAFF
12	.	TRBV30	CAWSIQSYGYTF
17	.	TRBV5-1	CASSLGQGLSGANVLTF